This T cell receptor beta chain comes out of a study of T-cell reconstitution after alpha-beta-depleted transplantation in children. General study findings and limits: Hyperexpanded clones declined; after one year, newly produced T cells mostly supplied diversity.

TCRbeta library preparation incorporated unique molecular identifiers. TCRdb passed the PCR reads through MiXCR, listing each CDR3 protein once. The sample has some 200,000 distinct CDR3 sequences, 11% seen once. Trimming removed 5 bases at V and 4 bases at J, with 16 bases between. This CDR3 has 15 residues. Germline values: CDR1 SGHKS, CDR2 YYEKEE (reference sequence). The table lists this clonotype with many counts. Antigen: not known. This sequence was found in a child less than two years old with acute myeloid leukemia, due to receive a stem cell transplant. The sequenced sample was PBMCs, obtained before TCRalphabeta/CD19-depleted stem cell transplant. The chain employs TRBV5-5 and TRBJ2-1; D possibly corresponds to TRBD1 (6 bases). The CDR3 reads CASRPDRGSYNEQFF. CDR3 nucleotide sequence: TGTGCCAGCAGGCCGGACAGAGGTAGTTACAATGAGCAGTTCTTC. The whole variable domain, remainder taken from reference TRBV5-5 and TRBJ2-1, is DAGVTQSPTHLIKTRGQQVTLRCSPISGHKSVSWYQQVLGQGPQFIFQYYEKEERGRGNFPDRFSARQFPNYSSELNVNALLLGDSALYLCASRPDRGSYNEQFFGPGTRLTVL.